This TCR beta chain was identified during a study of blood T cell repertoires in COVID-19. Study at large: Researchers got acute and convalescent COVID-19 samples from the United States, Italy and Spain. T cells, B-cell-depleted T cells, or PBMCs supplied cDNA or gDNA.

Per the study methods: Estimation of nucleated cell counts relied on the amplification of reference gene primers. Repertoires were generated with immunoSEQ multiplex PCR, while TCRdb's copy carries only in-frame clones and drops some. Clone size and V and J calls were adopted from that table, with D and trimming inferred from the DNA. The sample has roughly 240,000 clones, approximately 86% seen once. CDR3 length equals 13 residues. The J segment lost 6 bases and the V segment lost 7 bases, leaving 2 bases of the junction unmatched. Germline V gene lookup returns CDR1 MGHDK and CDR2 SYGVNS. This chain links TRBV25-1 with TRBJ2-2; 10 bases align to TRBD1. This TCR was sampled from a woman aged 60-75 years who had recovered from COVID-19. The sample comprised peripheral blood. In DNA form, the CDR3 reads TGTGCCAGCATGGACAGGGGGGCCGGGGAGCTGTTTTTT. Amino acid sequence: CASMDRGAGELFF.